The 21 T cell receptor beta chains below come from one sample, sequenced in a study of T cell repertoires in cytomegalovirus infection. MiXCR, run by TCRdb on the reads, gives a single entry per CDR3 protein. Of 300,000 to 400,000 distinct CDR3 sequences in the sample, more than 8% were seen once. The sequenced sample consisted of PBMCs. Receptors were obtained from a human donor in good health (CMV status not recorded). Some clones in this sample may be carry-over from other donors' samples.

This chain joins TRBV6-6 and TRBJ1-5; 7 bases map to TRBD1. V dropped 7 bases and J dropped 2; count of bases not matched to a gene: 5. The germline V gene has CDR1 MNHNY and CDR2 SVGAGI (reference sequence). CDR3 length: 14 amino acids. The CDR3 DNA reads as TGTGCCAGCAATCGGGGGACAGGCAATCAGCCCCAGCATTTT. Protein: CASNRGTGNQPQHF.

Regarding this clonotype: This may be a read error: a much more frequent sequence differs by one nucleotide. The chain couples TRBV7-2 to TRBJ1-1; 8 bases align to TRBD1. Germline assignment: CDR1 SGHTA and CDR2 FQGNSA. J gave up 3 bases and V 1 base, and 10 bases lay outside the gene matches. The CDR3 is 17 residues long. The chain's CDR3 is CASSLGLQGASDTEAFF. The CDR3 DNA is TGTGCCAGCAGCTTAGGATTGCAGGGGGCATCGGACACTGAAGCTTTCTTT.

This clonotype was seen at least ten times. The gene calls are TRBV12-3 or TRBV12-4 and TRBJ1-6; TRBD1 might be the D (5 bases). The CDR3 loop spans 14 amino acids. Trimming shortened V by 5 bases and J by 5 bases, and 10 bases separated the two germline ends. This chain's CDR3 is CASSQGRNNSPLHF. The CDR3 DNA sequence: TGTGCCAGCAGTCAGGGACGGAATAATTCACCCCTCCACTTT.

The chain couples TRBV12-3 or TRBV12-4 to TRBJ1-5, with unresolved D. This CDR3 region has 15 residues. The germline V and J ends were trimmed by 3 bases and 5 bases, with 14 bases remaining between them. The CDR3 is CASSFGREVHQPQHF. CDR3 coding DNA: TGTGCCAGCAGTTTCGGCCGAGAAGTTCATCAGCCCCAGCATTTT.

The gene calls are TRBV7-2 and TRBJ1-1; 9 bases map to TRBD1. Germline CDR1 is SGHTA and CDR2 is FQGNSA. This CDR3 spans 15 amino acids. J lost 3 bases, V lost 4 bases, and 6 bases had no gene match. Here the CDR3 DNA reads TGTGCCAGCAGCTCAAGACAGGGGGGGGACACTGAAGCTTTCTTT. Its translation is CASSSRQGGDTEAFF.

As regards this clonotype: A read error may produce the germline difference seen at one junction end. This sequence joins TRBV7-1 and TRBJ2-7; 13 bases align to TRBD2. TRBV7-1 qualifies as an ORF whose function is uncertain. There are 15 residues in the CDR3. In nucleotides, the CDR3 is TGTGCCGGCAGCCGGACTAGCGGGAGTCTCTACGAGCAGTACTTC. This translates into CAGSRTSGSLYEQYF.

This clonotype occurred many times. The V gene is TRBV7-2, the J gene TRBJ1-4, with 10 bases aligning to TRBD1. CDR1 SGHTA and CDR2 FQGNSA come from the germline V gene. This CDR3 comprises 15 residues. V lost 5 bases to trimming and J lost 7 bases; unmatched junction nucleotides: 7. CDR3 nucleotides: TGTGCCAGCAGCGCAGCCAGGACAGGGGGTGAAAAACTGTTTTTT. The encoded protein is CASSAARTGGEKLFF.

The chain couples TRBV20-1 to TRBJ2-2; 9 bases agree with TRBD1. After removal of 5 bases from V and 0 bases from J, the junction contained 10 bases not matched to a gene. The CDR3 extends over 17 amino acids. Germline loops: CDR1 DFQATT, CDR2 SNEGSKA (reference sequence). The CDR3 reads CSALGRTGDPNTGELFF. CDR3 bases: TGCAGTGCTTTAGGCCGGACAGGGGACCCGAACACCGGGGAGCTGTTTTTT.

The table lists this clonotype with many counts. The chain employs TRBV7-2 and TRBJ2-1; TRBD2 aligns across 11 bases. Trimming took 5 bases from V and 8 from J; bases not matched to a gene: 8. Germline V lookup: CDR1 SGHTA, CDR2 FQGNSA. This CDR3 spans 15 amino acids. CDR3 amino acids: CASSRTTSGSHEQFF. The CDR3, as DNA: TGTGCCAGCAGCCGAACAACTAGCGGGAGCCATGAGCAGTTCTTC.

This clonotype was seen a few times. The rearrangement links TRBV20-1 to TRBJ2-4, with 8 bases identical to TRBD1. V lost 6 bases, J lost 9 bases, and 7 bases stayed unmatched. The length of the CDR3 is 12 residues. The germline V gene encodes CDR1 DFQATT and CDR2 SNEGSKA (reference sequence). The CDR3 DNA sequence: TGCAGTGCAGGACAGGGAGAGGCCATTCAGTACTTC. It translates to CSAGQGEAIQYF.

A few counts support this clonotype. The rearrangement links TRBV7-2 to TRBJ2-3, with 8 bases matching TRBD2. The trim removed 5 bases at V and 6 bases at J, leaving 10 bases unmatched. Germline V gives CDR1 SGHTA, CDR2 FQGNSA. The CDR3 spans 15 residues. The CDR3 nucleotides read TGTGCCAGCAGCCCGGGACTAGGGGGTGGGGATACGCAGTATTTT. Its protein is CASSPGLGGGDTQYF. Full variable domain (remainder filled in from reference TRBV7-2 and TRBJ2-3): GAGVSQSPSNKVTEKGKDVELRCDPISGHTALYWYRQSLGQGLEFLIYFQGNSAPDKSGLPSDRFSAERTGGSVSTLTIQRTQQEDSAVYLCASSPGLGGGDTQYFGPGTRLTVL.

There are many counts of this clonotype. The genes are TRBV7-2 and TRBJ1-4; no clear D. V was clipped by 1 base and J by 0 bases, with 6 bases between them. CDR1 is SGHTA, CDR2 FQGNSA, per germline. The CDR3 runs to 15 residues. CDR3 sequence (DNA): TGTGCCAGCAGCTTAGACAGAGCAACTAATGAAAAACTGTTTTTT. It yields the protein CASSLDRATNEKLFF. The full variable domain, in which reference TRBV7-2 and TRBJ1-4 provide the parts outside the CDR3, is GAGVSQSPSNKVTEKGKDVELRCDPISGHTALYWYRQSLGQGLEFLIYFQGNSAPDKSGLPSDRFSAERTGGSVSTLTIQRTQQEDSAVYLCASSLDRATNEKLFFGSGTQLSVL.

This clonotype was seen at least ten times. The chain links TRBV7-8 to TRBJ2-7; TRBD1 is a possible D gene (6 bases). Germline V CDR1 and CDR2: SGHVS, FQNEAQ. Between the trimmed V and J ends, which lost 4 bases and 2 bases, there was a span of 15 bases. The CDR3 totals 15 residues. CDR3 region: CASSSPGQIAYEQYF. DNA for the CDR3: TGTGCCAGCAGCTCCCCCGGACAGATAGCCTACGAGCAGTACTTC.

As concerns this clonotype: Being one base from a much bigger clone, this may be a read error. The V gene is TRBV4-3, the J gene TRBJ2-1; D is tentatively TRBD1 or TRBD2 (6 bases each). V lost 1 base, J lost 0 bases, and 13 bases lay in between. Germline values: CDR1 LGHNA, CDR2 YSLEER. The CDR3 consists of 17 residues. CDR3 region: CASSQGGGGSSYNEQFF. As DNA, the CDR3 is TGCGCCAGCAGCCAAGGTGGAGGGGGAAGCTCCTACAATGAGCAGTTCTTC.

This chain links TRBV6-1 with TRBJ2-5, with D possibly matching TRBD2 (5 bases). V lost 8 bases and J 1 base, leaving 14 bases between the germline ends. Germline values: CDR1 MNHNS, CDR2 SASEGT. CDR3 length: 14 amino acids. CDR3 sequence (DNA): TGTGCCAGCCTCCGCGGAGCGGCCCAAGAGACCCAGTACTTC. As protein: CASLRGAAQETQYF.

This clonotype was seen more than once but under ten times. In DNA form, the CDR3 reads TGCAGTGCCATAGGGACAGACTCGAACACTGAAGCTTTCTTT. Protein: CSAIGTDSNTEAFF. The chain has TRBV20-1 and TRBJ1-1; 7 bases agree with TRBD1. V gave up 6 bases and J gave up 1 base; unmatched junction bases: 8. This CDR3 is 14 amino acids long. The germline CDR1 and CDR2 sequences are DFQATT and SNEGSKA (reference sequence).

This clonotype occurred a few times. This chain joins TRBV3-1 and TRBJ2-5; D not resolved. The CDR3 is 14 amino acids. The germline V gene encodes CDR1 LGHDT and CDR2 YNNKEL (reference sequence). The V end was cut by 0 bases, the J end by 6 bases, with 11 bases between. CDR3 in amino acids: CASSQDLVSKTQYF. CDR3 DNA: TGTGCCAGCAGCCAAGATCTCGTCTCGAAGACCCAGTACTTC.

This clonotype came up a few times. This sequence joins TRBV5-1 and TRBJ2-5, with 8 bases identical to TRBD2. Germline V CDR1 and CDR2: SGHRS, YFSETQ. This CDR3 is 17 amino acids long. Trimming cost V 0 bases and J 5 bases; bases outside gene matches: 12. The CDR3 protein is CASSLGKGRAGDETQYF. In DNA form, the CDR3 reads TGCGCCAGCAGCTTGGGCAAAGGTAGAGCGGGGGATGAGACCCAGTACTTC.

A few counts support this clonotype. V and J are TRBV5-4 and TRBJ1-1, with TRBD1 identical over 8 bases. The CDR3 length is 13 residues. The germline V gene has CDR1 SGHNT and CDR2 YYREEE (reference sequence). Trimming cost V 0 bases and J 10 bases; bases outside gene matches: 5. CDR3 region: CASSLDQGAVAFF. The CDR3 nucleotides read TGTGCCAGCAGCTTGGATCAGGGGGCAGTAGCTTTCTTT.

The sample holds a few counts of this clonotype. The chain recombines TRBV5-6 with TRBJ2-3; D perhaps matches TRBD1 (5 bases). Germline-derived CDR1 and CDR2 are SGHDT and YYEEEE. V lost 2 bases and J lost 0, with 13 bases in between. The CDR3 runs 16 residues. CDR3 nucleotide sequence: TGTGCCAGCAGCTTTAAGACAGAGTTTAGCACAGATACGCAGTATTTT. Translating it yields CASSFKTEFSTDTQYF.

This clonotype has ten or more counts. V is TRBV6-1 and J is TRBJ1-5, with D uncertain. The CDR3 totals 13 residues. Germline CDR1 is MNHNS and CDR2 is SASEGT. The V end lost 4 bases, the J end lost 4 bases, and 8 bases lay between the germline ends. This chain's CDR3 is CASSGGLNQPQHF. The CDR3 coding sequence is TGTGCCAGCAGTGGAGGGTTGAATCAGCCCCAGCATTTT.